This T cell receptor (beta chain) was profiled in a study of shared clonotypes between healthy human individuals. Naive CD8 cells, CD45RO-negative and positively selected for CCR7, excluded terminally differentiated effector memory CD45RA+ cells. Healthy adults negative for HIV, lacking recent acute infections or vaccinations, served as donors. Clones were sequenced by immunoSEQ multiplex PCR, and TCRdb holds only the in-frame ones, with some missing. Of 2 million or so clones in the sample, about 95% were seen once. The TCR originated in a man younger than 30 in good health. Sequenced material: naive CD8+ T cells sorted from blood.

The CDR3: CASSLSGGLEQYF. The DNA for the CDR3 is TGTGCCAGCAGTTTATCCGGCGGTTTAGAGCAGTACTTC. The gene calls are TRBV27 and TRBJ2-7; no definite D call. The germline V and J ends were trimmed by 0 bases and 7 bases, with 10 bases remaining between them. The length of the CDR3 is 13 residues. Looked up from germline, CDR1 is MNHEY and CDR2 is SMNVEV (reference sequence).